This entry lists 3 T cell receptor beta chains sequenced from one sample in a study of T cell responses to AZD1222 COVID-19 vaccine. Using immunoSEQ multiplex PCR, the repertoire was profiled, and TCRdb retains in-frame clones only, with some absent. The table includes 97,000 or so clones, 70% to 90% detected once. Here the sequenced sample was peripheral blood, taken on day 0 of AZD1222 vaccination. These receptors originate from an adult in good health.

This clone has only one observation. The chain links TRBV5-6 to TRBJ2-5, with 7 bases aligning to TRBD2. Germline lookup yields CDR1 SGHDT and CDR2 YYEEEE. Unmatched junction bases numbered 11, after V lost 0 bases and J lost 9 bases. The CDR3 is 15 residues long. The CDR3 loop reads CASSLAGREKRSQYF. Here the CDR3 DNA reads TGTGCCAGCAGCTTGGCCGGGCGGGAGAAAAGGTCCCAGTACTTC.

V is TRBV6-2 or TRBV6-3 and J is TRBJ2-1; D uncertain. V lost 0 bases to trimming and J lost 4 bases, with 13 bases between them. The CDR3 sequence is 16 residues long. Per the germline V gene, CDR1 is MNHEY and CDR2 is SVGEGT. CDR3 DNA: TGTGCCAGCAGTTACTCTCGTCTAGGCCGGTACAATGAGCAGTTCTTC. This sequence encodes CASSYSRLGRYNEQFF.

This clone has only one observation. CDR3 sequence: CASRQLQGSGNTEAFF. The CDR3 DNA follows: TGTGCCAGCAGACAACTACAGGGGAGCGGGAACACTGAAGCTTTCTTT. The chain links TRBV7-2 to TRBJ1-1, with 7 bases identical to TRBD1. The V segment lost 6 bases and the J segment 1 base; nucleotides outside the gene matches: 11. Germline-derived CDR1 and CDR2 are SGHTA and FQGNSA. The CDR3 runs to 16 residues.